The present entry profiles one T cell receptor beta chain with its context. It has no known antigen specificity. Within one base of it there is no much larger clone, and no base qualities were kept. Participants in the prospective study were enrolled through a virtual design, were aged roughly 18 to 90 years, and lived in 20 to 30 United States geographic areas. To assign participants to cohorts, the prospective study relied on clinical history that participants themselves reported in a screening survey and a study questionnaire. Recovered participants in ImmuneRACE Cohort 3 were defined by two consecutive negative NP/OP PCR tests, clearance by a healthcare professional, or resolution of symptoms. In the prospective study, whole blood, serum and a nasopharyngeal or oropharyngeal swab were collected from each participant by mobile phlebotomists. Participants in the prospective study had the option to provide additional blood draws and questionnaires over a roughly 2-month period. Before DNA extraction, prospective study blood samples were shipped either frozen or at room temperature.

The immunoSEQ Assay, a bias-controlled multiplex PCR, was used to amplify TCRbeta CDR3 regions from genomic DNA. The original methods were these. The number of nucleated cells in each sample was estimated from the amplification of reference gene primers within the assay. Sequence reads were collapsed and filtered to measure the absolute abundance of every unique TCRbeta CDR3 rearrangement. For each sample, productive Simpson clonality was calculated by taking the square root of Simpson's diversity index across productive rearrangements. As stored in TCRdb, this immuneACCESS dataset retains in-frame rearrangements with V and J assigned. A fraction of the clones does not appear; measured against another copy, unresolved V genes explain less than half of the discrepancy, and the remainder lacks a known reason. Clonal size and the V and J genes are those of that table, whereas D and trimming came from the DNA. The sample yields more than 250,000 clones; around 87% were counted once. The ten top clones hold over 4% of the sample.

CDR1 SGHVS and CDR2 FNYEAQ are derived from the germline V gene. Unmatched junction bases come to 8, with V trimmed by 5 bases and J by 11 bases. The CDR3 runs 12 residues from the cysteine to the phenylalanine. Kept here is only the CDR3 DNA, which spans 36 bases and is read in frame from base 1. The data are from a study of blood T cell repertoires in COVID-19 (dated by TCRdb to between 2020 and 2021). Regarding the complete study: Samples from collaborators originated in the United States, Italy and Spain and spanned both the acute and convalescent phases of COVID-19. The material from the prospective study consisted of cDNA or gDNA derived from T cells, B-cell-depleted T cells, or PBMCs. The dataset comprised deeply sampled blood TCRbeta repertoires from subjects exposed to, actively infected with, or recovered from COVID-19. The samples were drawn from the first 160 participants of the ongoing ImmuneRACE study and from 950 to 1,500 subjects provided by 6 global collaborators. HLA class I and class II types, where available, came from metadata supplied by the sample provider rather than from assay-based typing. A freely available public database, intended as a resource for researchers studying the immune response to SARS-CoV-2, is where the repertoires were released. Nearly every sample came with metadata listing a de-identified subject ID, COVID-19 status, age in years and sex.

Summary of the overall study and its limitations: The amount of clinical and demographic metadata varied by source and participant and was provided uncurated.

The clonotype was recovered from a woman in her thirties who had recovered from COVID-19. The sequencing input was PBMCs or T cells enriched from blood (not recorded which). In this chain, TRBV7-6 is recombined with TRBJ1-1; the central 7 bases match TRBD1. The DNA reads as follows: TGTGCCAGCAGCCCCGACAGGGTTGGGGCTTTCTTT. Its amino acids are CASSPDRVGAFF.